The 27 T cell receptor beta chains below all came from one sample that was sequenced in a study of blood T cells in healthy people across ages. A second PCR of roughly 7 to 11 cycles used a sample-barcoded 5' primer and a J-beta primer mix. TCRdb reprocessed the 5' RACE reads with MiXCR, giving one entry per CDR3 protein. The table includes about 640,000 distinct CDR3 sequences, around two fifths detected once. The sequencing sample was made of blood. These receptors were obtained from a man older than 75 in good health.

This clonotype was picked up a small number of times. The gene calls are TRBV6-2 or TRBV6-3 and TRBJ2-7; 7 nucleotides agree with TRBD1. CDR1 and CDR2 (germline): MNHEY, SVGEGT. This CDR3 has 15 amino acids. After removal of 7 bases from V and 2 bases from J, the junction contained 11 bases not matched to a gene. CDR3 coding DNA: TGTGCCAGCACCGAACCGGGACAGTTAACCTACGAGCAGTACTTC. It translates to CASTEPGQLTYEQYF.

This clonotype was seen at least ten times. The V call is TRBV7-9, the J call TRBJ2-7, with D possibly being TRBD1 or TRBD2 (5 bases each). V shed 5 bases and J shed 0 bases, with 17 bases lying between them. CDR1 and CDR2 (germline): SEHNR, FQNEAQ (reference sequence). There are 16 residues in the CDR3. CDR3 sequence (DNA): TGTGCCAGCAGCCCATACACCGGGACCGCCTCCTACGAGCAGTACTTC. As protein: CASSPYTGTASYEQYF.

This chain joins TRBV7-8 and TRBJ1-6; no firm D call. This CDR3 contains 13 residues. Germline CDR1 is SGHVS and CDR2 is FQNEAQ. V shed 1 base and J shed 8 bases, with 6 bases lying between them. CDR3 bases: TGTGCCAGCAGCTTAGGGATAGATTCACCCCTCCACTTT. Translated: CASSLGIDSPLHF.

The chain's CDR3 is CASSANRDTEAFF. DNA for the CDR3: TGTGCCAGCAGTGCCAACAGGGACACTGAAGCTTTCTTT. The chain links TRBV6-1 to TRBJ1-1; TRBD1 might be the D (6 bases). Trimming shortened V by 4 bases and J by 3 bases, and 9 bases separated the two germline ends. The V gene's germline CDR1 is MNHNS and CDR2 SASEGT. CDR3 size: 13 residues.

V gene TRBV20-1 combines with J gene TRBJ2-6; D gene ambiguous. This CDR3 spans 15 amino acids. The germline V and J ends were trimmed by 1 base and 7 bases, with 14 bases remaining between them. Per the germline V gene, CDR1 is DFQATT and CDR2 is SNEGSKA (reference sequence). Written as DNA, the CDR3 is TGCAGTGCTAGAGTCAAGTCCTCCAGAGCCAACGTCCTGACTTTC. Protein: CSARVKSSRANVLTF.

J is TRBJ2-1 and V is TRBV7-2; D is perhaps TRBD1 or TRBD2 (5 bases each). Germline V gives CDR1 SGHTA, CDR2 FQGNSA. The V end lost 5 bases, the J end lost 6 bases, and 17 bases lay between the germline ends. This CDR3 region has 15 residues. CDR3 DNA sequence: TGTGCCAGCAGCGGTCGGTTGGGGGTTGCCAATGAGCAGTTCTTC. Translation: CASSGRLGVANEQFF. Using reference TRBV7-2 and TRBJ2-1 for the parts outside the CDR3, the full variable domain is GAGVSQSPSNKVTEKGKDVELRCDPISGHTALYWYRQSLGQGLEFLIYFQGNSAPDKSGLPSDRFSAERTGGSVSTLTIQRTQQEDSAVYLCASSGRLGVANEQFFGPGTRLTVL.

The chain uses TRBV25-1 and TRBJ1-1; TRBD1 matches 9 bases. Per the germline V gene, CDR1 is MGHDK and CDR2 is SYGVNS. This CDR3 is built from 15 residues. Trimming at V came to 2 bases and at J to 6 bases, leaving 7 bases not matched to a gene. The DNA for the CDR3 is TGTGCCAGCAGTGAAAGACAACAGGGGGCCCCTGAAGCTTTCTTT. Encoded protein: CASSERQQGAPEAFF. Filled out from reference TRBV25-1 and TRBJ1-1, the complete variable domain reads EADIYQTPRYLVIGTGKKITLECSQTMGHDKMYWYQQDPGMELHLIHYSYGVNSTEKGDLSSESTVSRIRTEHFPLTLESARPSHTSQYLCASSERQQGAPEAFFGQGTRLTVV.

This clonotype was counted only a few times. V and J are TRBV7-2 and TRBJ2-1; D might be TRBD1 or TRBD2, each matching 5 bases. Trimming cost V 2 bases and J 5 bases, with 13 bases left between them. The CDR3 is made up of 15 amino acids. CDR1 and CDR2 (germline): SGHTA, FQGNSA. CDR3 loop: CASSLPGRPDNEQFF. CDR3 nucleotides: TGTGCCAGCAGCTTACCGGGGCGGCCGGACAATGAGCAGTTCTTC.

This sequence joins TRBV20-1 and TRBJ2-1; TRBD2 matches at 13 bases. The CDR3 has 15 residues. V lost 3 bases, J lost 10 bases, and 9 bases stayed unmatched. Germline CDR1 and CDR2: DFQATT and SNEGSKA (reference sequence). The CDR3 sequence: CSASETSGGASEQFF. Here the CDR3 DNA reads TGCAGTGCTAGTGAAACTAGCGGGGGGGCCTCAGAGCAGTTCTTC.

This clonotype has more than one count but fewer than ten. The rearrangement links TRBV28 to TRBJ2-5; 9 nucleotides line up with TRBD1. TRBJ2-7 matches the DNA end more closely, so the J call is doubtful. From germline, CDR1 is MDHEN and CDR2 SYDVKM. This CDR3 is 17 amino acids long. The CDR3 sequence: CASSMPGTGFNEDEQYF. The CDR3 nucleotides read TGTGCCAGCAGTATGCCCGGGACAGGGTTTAACGAAGACGAGCAGTACTTC.

V usage is TRBV6-1 and J usage is TRBJ2-3; 10 bases line up with TRBD2. In germline, CDR1 is MNHNS, CDR2 SASEGT. The CDR3 contains 15 residues. With 4 bases clipped from V and 4 bases from J, the junction kept 5 bases outside the gene matches. CDR3 region: CASSGAGGPSDTQYF. CDR3 DNA sequence: TGTGCCAGCAGTGGAGCGGGAGGGCCATCAGATACGCAGTATTTT.

This clonotype has more than one count but fewer than ten. The V gene is TRBV7-9, the J gene TRBJ1-2; 7 bases map to TRBD1. Germline V CDR1 and CDR2: SEHNR, FQNEAQ (reference sequence). V was clipped by 3 bases and J by 4 bases; unmatched bases: 5. This CDR3 spans 14 amino acids. The DNA for the CDR3 is TGTGCCAGCAGCTTCGGGACAGTGATCTATGGCTACACCTTC. Encoded protein: CASSFGTVIYGYTF.

In its sample, this clonotype was seen a few times. This may be a read error, as it is one base from a much larger clone. This chain joins TRBV10-3 and TRBJ2-5; perhaps D is TRBD1 or TRBD2 (5 bases each). CDR1 and CDR2 (germline): ENHRY, SYGVKD. The length of the CDR3 is 13 residues. V lost 9 bases to trimming and J lost 0 bases, with 11 bases between them. CDR3 protein: CAMGRGDQETQYF. In DNA, the CDR3 is TGTGCCATGGGACGAGGGGACCAAGAGACCCAGTACTTC.

The V and J genes are TRBV4-3 and TRBJ2-1, with D possibly TRBD2 on 7 matching bases. The CDR3 runs 15 residues. From germline, CDR1 is LGHNA and CDR2 YSLEER. V shed 3 bases and J shed 3 bases, with 12 bases lying between them. CDR3 in amino acids: CASSQGGARYNEQFF. DNA of the CDR3: TGCGCCAGCAGCCAGGGGGGGGCCCGCTACAATGAGCAGTTCTTC.

Details on this clonotype: This may come from a read error, since a much larger clone is one base off. This sequence joins TRBV28 and TRBJ2-5, with 9 nucleotides matching TRBD1. CDR3 length equals 14 residues. Germline trimming cut 2 bases from V and 11 bases from J; bases unmatched to any gene: 9. CDR1 is MDHEN, CDR2 SYDVKM, per germline. The CDR3 DNA reads TGTGCCAGCAGTTTAGGTACAGGGGGCGCACATCAGTACTTC. It encodes CASSLGTGGAHQYF.

This clonotype was detected many times. V usage is TRBV2 and J usage is TRBJ1-3; D is unclear. Trimming stripped 2 bases from V and 0 bases from J, with 5 bases between. CDR3 size: 14 residues. CDR1 is SNHLY and CDR2 is FYNNEI in the germline V gene. The CDR3 DNA follows: TGTGCCAGCAGTGAAATAGGCTCTGGAAACACCATATATTTT. Its protein is CASSEIGSGNTIYF.

In this sample, this clonotype turned up a few times. The chain employs TRBV29-1 and TRBJ2-5; D is perhaps TRBD1 (6 bases). The CDR3 loop spans 12 amino acids. Germline CDR1 reads SQVTM; CDR2 reads ANQGSEA. Between the trimmed V and J ends, which lost 7 bases and 2 bases, there was a span of 11 bases. Here the CDR3 reads CSGAGTQETQYF. The CDR3 bases are TGCAGCGGGGCCGGGACACAAGAGACCCAGTACTTC.

In regard to this clonotype: The junction shows a germline mismatch at one end, possibly a read error. The chain recombines TRBV12-3 or TRBV12-4 with TRBJ2-1; D is tentatively TRBD1 or TRBD2 (5 bases each). The CDR3 has 16 amino acids. In DNA form, the CDR3 reads TGTGCCAGCAGATCCGGGACCCACCTATCCTGCAATGAGCAGTTCTTC. Residues: CASRSGTHLSCNEQFF.

The sample holds one count of this clonotype. The chain combines TRBV4-1 with TRBJ1-5, with a possible D match to TRBD1 (5 bases). V was shortened by 3 bases and J by 5 bases, with 20 bases between the two germline ends. Looked up from germline, CDR1 is MGHRA and CDR2 is YSYEKL. The CDR3 loop spans 17 amino acids. For the CDR3, the DNA is TGCGCCAGCAGCCATCACCAGAGGGGCACCACGTATCAGCCCCAGCATTTT. Its translation is CASSHHQRGTTYQPQHF.

The J gene is TRBJ2-1, the V gene TRBV28; 9 nucleotides line up with TRBD2. The CDR3 sequence is 15 residues long. Germline CDR1 is MDHEN and CDR2 is SYDVKM. With V trimmed by 6 bases and J by 6 bases, 9 bases remained unmatched. The CDR3 DNA sequence: TGTGCCAGCAGAGGGGGAGCGGGAGGACTCAATGAGCAGTTCTTC. This codes for CASRGGAGGLNEQFF.

The chain has TRBV10-2 and TRBJ2-4, with 7 bases identical to TRBD2. The CDR3 has 14 residues. The V and J ends lost 4 bases and 13 bases, in that order; junction bases with no gene match: 13. Germline values: CDR1 WSHSY, CDR2 SAAADI. CDR3 bases: TGCGCCAGCAGTGCGAGCGGGGCCTCGCGGGAGCAGTACTTC. This gives the protein CASSASGASREQYF.

This chain joins TRBV20-1 and TRBJ2-7, with 7 bases aligning to TRBD2. Germline CDR1 and CDR2: DFQATT and SNEGSKA (reference sequence). With 6 bases clipped from V and 7 bases from J, the junction kept 18 bases outside the gene matches. The CDR3 is 15 residues long. The CDR3 sequence is CSAPGRLAAPGEQYF. As DNA, the CDR3 is TGCAGTGCCCCCGGTCGGCTAGCGGCCCCAGGGGAGCAGTACTTC.

The chain employs TRBV18 and TRBJ1-4, with a possible D match to TRBD1 (6 bases). Trimming shortened V by 2 bases and J by 8 bases, and 18 bases separated the two germline ends. Germline V gene lookup returns CDR1 KGHSH and CDR2 LQKENI. There are 16 residues in the CDR3. CDR3 residues: CASSPTADRIPEKLFF. The CDR3 DNA follows: TGTGCCAGCTCACCAACGGCCGACAGGATCCCGGAAAAACTGTTTTTT.

This clonotype has at least ten counts. The chain is built from TRBV29-1 and TRBJ1-1, with no clear D. Between the trimmed V and J ends, which lost 5 bases and 2 bases, there was a span of 12 bases. Germline CDR1 SQVTM, CDR2 ANQGSEA. This CDR3 is 13 amino acids long. CDR3 loop: CSVRPNTNTEAFF. In DNA form, the CDR3 reads TGCAGCGTTCGGCCGAACACTAACACTGAAGCTTTCTTT.

This chain joins TRBV4-3 and TRBJ1-2; D call uncertain. The CDR3 covers 16 residues. Germline assignment: CDR1 LGHNA and CDR2 YSLEER. Trimming pared 0 bases from V and 4 bases from J, leaving 15 bases between. The CDR3, as DNA: TGCGCCAGCAGCCAAGATCCCCAGGACCGGGGCTATGGCTACACCTTC. It is translated as CASSQDPQDRGYGYTF.

The chain has TRBV28 and TRBJ2-3; TRBD2 aligns across 7 bases. This CDR3 has 14 amino acids. Germline V gene data show CDR1 as MDHEN and CDR2 as SYDVKM. The J segment lost 10 bases and the V segment lost 2 bases, leaving 9 bases of the junction unmatched. The DNA for the CDR3 is TGTGCCAGCAGTTTAGGTGGGAGGGCTAGGGCGCAGTATTTT. Protein product: CASSLGGRARAQYF.

This clonotype turned up a few times. The chain is built from TRBV29-1 and TRBJ2-2; no clear D gene. The germline gives CDR1 SQVTM, CDR2 ANQGSEA. The V end lost 0 bases, the J end lost 0 bases, and 11 bases lay between the germline ends. This CDR3 has 16 amino acids. In DNA, the CDR3 is TGCAGCGTTGAAGATGAACACGGAGCGAACACCGGGGAGCTGTTTTTT. Amino acids: CSVEDEHGANTGELFF.